There are a few counts of the clone carrying this TCR beta chain. Antigen unknown. The CDR3 totals 13 residues. Trimming removed 3 bases from V and 7 bases from J, with 10 bases in between. Germline V lookup: CDR1 MDHEN, CDR2 SYDVKM. The record originates from a study of T cells in Graves' hyperthyroidism and ophthalmopathy. The study's findings and limits: Blood also carried most thyroid clonotypes expanded above 0.001.

Around 10 ml fresh peripheral blood yielded the PBMCs. TCR beta CDR3 regions were amplified from RNA. Researchers ran a first-round RT-PCR on the TCR CDR3 using the HTBI primer set. Using its own MiXCR run on the multiplex PCR reads, TCRdb lists one record per CDR3 protein. The sample has some 560,000 distinct CDR3 sequences, around 15% seen once. This sequence originates from a woman aged 40 to 55 with Graves' hyperthyroidism. J is TRBJ1-5 and V is TRBV28; tentative D call: TRBD1 (6 bases). The sample was blood. In DNA form, the CDR3 reads TGTGCCAGCAGTTTGCTCAGGGGCCAGCCCCAGCATTTT. Protein sequence: CASSLLRGQPQHF.